The following is a TCR beta chain sequence with its context. Its antigen is not identified. This entry comes from a study of CD8 T cells in ankylosing spondylitis. This CDR3 has 15 amino acids. Germline values: CDR1 LGHNA, CDR2 YNFKEQ. The trim removed 5 bases at V and 2 bases at J, leaving 5 bases unmatched. Findings and limits, study-wide: Among TCR beta sequences, a motif of eight highly homologous variants appeared characteristic of ankylosing spondylitis blood. The clones that were linked to disease were reported to be significantly enriched in matched synovial fluid samples from ankylosing spondylitis patients.

TCRdb reprocessed the 5' RACE reads via MiXCR and lists one record per CDR3 protein. The sample lists approximately 350,000 distinct CDR3 sequences, 20% to 25% occurring once. The origin of this receptor is a male donor with ankylosing spondylitis or in good health (not recorded which). Sequenced sample: blood, either unsorted or a sorted T cell fraction (not recorded which). V is TRBV4-2 and J is TRBJ2-1; 8 bases fit TRBD2. The CDR3 DNA follows: TGTGCCAGCAGCGAACCCGGGGGGGCCTACAATGAGCAGTTCTTC. It yields the protein CASSEPGGAYNEQFF.